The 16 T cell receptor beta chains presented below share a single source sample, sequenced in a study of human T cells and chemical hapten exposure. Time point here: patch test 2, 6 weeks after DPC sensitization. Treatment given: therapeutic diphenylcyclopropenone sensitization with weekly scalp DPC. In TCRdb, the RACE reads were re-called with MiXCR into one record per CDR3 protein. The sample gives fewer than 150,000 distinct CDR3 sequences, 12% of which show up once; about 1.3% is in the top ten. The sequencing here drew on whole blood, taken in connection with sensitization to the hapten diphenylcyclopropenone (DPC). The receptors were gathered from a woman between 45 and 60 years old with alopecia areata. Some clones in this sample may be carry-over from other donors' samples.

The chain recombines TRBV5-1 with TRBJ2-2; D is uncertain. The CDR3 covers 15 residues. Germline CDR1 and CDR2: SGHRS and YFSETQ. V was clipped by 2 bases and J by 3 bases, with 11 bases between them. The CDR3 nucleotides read TGCGCCAGCAGCTTAGAAAGGAAGGACACCGGGGAGCTGTTTTTT. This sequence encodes CASSLERKDTGELFF.

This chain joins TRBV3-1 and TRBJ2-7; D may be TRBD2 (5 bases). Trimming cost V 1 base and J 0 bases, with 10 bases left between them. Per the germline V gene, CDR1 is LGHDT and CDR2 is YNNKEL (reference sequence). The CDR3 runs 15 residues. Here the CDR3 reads CASSQGGLSSYEQYF. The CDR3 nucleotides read TGTGCCAGCAGCCAAGGAGGGCTCAGCTCCTACGAGCAGTACTTC.

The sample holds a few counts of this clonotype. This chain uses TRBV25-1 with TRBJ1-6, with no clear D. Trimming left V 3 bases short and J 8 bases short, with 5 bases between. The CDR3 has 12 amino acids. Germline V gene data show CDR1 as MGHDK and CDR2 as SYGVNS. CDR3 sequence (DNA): TGTGCCAGCAGTGACAGTTATTCACCCCTCCACTTT. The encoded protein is CASSDSYSPLHF.

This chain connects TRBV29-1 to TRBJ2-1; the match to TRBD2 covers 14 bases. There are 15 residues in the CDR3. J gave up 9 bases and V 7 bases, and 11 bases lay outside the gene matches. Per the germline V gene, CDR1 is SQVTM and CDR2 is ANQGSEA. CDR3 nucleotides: TGCAGCGCCTCGGGACTAGCGGGAGTCAAGGGTGAGCAGTTCTTC. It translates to CSASGLAGVKGEQFF.

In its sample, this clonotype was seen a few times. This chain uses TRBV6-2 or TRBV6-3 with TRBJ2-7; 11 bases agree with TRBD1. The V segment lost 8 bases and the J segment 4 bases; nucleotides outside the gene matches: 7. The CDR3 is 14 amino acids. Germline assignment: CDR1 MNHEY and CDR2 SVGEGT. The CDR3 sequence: CASSRTGGFYEQYF. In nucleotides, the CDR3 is TGTGCCAGCTCGCGGACAGGGGGCTTTTACGAGCAGTACTTC.

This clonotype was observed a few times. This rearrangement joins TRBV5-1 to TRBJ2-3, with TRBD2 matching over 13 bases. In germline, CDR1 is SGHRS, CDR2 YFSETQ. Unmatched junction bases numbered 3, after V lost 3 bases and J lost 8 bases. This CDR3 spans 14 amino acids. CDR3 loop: CASSSGTSGATQYF. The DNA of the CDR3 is TGCGCCAGCAGCTCTGGGACTAGCGGGGCTACGCAGTATTTT.

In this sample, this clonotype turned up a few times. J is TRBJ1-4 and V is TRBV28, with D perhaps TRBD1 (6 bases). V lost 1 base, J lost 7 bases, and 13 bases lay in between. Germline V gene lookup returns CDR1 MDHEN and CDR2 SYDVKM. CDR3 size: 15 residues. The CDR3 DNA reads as TGTGCCAGCAGTTTATTTCAGGGGATGGGTGAAAAACTGTTTTTT. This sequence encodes CASSLFQGMGEKLFF.

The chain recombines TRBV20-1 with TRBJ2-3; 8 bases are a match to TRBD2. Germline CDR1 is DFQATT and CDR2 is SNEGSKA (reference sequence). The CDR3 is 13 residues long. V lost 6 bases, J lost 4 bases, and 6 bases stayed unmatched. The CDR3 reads CSAPGTRPDTQYF. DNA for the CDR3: TGCAGTGCCCCAGGGACTAGACCAGATACGCAGTATTTT.

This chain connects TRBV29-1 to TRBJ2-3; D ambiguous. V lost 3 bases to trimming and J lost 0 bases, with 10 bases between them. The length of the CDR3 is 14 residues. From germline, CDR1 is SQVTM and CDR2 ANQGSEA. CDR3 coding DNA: TGCAGCGTTGACGGCCGGCCTAGCACAGATACGCAGTATTTT. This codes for CSVDGRPSTDTQYF.

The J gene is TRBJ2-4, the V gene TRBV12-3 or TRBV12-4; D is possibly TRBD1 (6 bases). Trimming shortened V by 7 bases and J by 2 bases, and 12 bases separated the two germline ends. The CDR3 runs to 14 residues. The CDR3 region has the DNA TGTGCCAGCACCTTAGGGGGTTCCAAAAACATTCAGTACTTC. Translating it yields CASTLGGSKNIQYF.

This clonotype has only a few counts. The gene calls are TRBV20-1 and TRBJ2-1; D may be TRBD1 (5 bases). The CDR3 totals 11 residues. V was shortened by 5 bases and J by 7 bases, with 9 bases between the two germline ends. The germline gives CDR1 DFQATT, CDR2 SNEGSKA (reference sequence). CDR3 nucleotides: TGCAGTGCTTACAGGAGAAATGAGCAGTTCTTC. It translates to CSAYRRNEQFF.

CDR3 nucleotides: TGTGCCAGCAGCTCCCAGGATGAGCAGTTCTTC. Translated: CASSSQDEQFF. The chain uses TRBV7-6 and TRBJ2-1, with unresolved D. This CDR3 comprises 11 residues. V was clipped by 4 bases and J by 8 bases, with 6 bases between them. CDR1 and CDR2 (germline): SGHVS, FNYEAQ. Full variable domain (rest looked up from reference TRBV7-6 and TRBJ2-1): GAGVSQSPRYKVTKRGQDVALRCDPISGHVSLYWYRQALGQGPEFLTYFNYEAQQDKSGLPNDRFSAERPEGSISTLTIQRTEQRDSAMYRCASSSQDEQFFGPGTRLTVL.

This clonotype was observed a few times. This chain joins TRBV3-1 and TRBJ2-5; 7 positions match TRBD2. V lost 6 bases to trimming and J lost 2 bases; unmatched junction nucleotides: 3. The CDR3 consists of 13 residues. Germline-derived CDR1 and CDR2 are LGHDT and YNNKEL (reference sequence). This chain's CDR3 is CASSRSGQETQYF. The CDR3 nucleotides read TGTGCCAGCAGTCGTAGCGGGCAAGAGACCCAGTACTTC.

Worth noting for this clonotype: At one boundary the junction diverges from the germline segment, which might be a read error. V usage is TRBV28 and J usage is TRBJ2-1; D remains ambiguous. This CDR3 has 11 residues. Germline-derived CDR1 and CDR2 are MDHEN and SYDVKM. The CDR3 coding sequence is TGTGCCAGCCTCTCGGTAGGGAAGTTGCTCTTC. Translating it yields CASLSVGKLLF.

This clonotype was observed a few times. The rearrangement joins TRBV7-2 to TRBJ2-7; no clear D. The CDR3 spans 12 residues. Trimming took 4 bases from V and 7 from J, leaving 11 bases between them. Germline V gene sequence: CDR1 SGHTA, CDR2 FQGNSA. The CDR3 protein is CASSSQALEQYF. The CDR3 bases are TGTGCCAGCAGCTCCCAGGCCCTGGAGCAGTACTTC.

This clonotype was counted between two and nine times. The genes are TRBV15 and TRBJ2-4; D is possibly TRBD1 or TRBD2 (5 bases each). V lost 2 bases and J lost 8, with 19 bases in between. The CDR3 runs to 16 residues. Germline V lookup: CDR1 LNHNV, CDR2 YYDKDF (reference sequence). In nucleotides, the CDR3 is TGTGCCACCAGCAGATCCCGGGGACCGCGAGGGGACATTCAGTACTTC. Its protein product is CATSRSRGPRGDIQYF.